The source of this T cell receptor beta chain is a study of identifying expanded T cells in peripheral blood. The CDR3 length is 16 residues. CDR1 and CDR2 from the germline V gene are KGHSH and LQKENI. The V segment lost 6 bases and the J segment 2 bases; nucleotides outside the gene matches: 6. Assay used: immunoSEQ multiplex PCR; TCRdb lists only in-frame clones, some missing. The sample has over 85,000 clones; 80% to 90% are singletons. The chain recombines TRBV18 with TRBJ2-1; 11 bases align to TRBD1. The origin of this receptor is a person aged 18 to 75 in good health. The sample taken for sequencing was blood. The CDR3 region is CASSAVGQGAYNEQFF. Written as DNA, the CDR3 is TGTGCCAGCTCGGCGGTGGGACAGGGGGCCTACAATGAGCAGTTCTTC.